A single sample gave rise to the 17 T cell receptor beta chains below, sequenced in a study of T cell responses to AZD1222 COVID-19 vaccine. The method was immunoSEQ multiplex PCR; TCRdb's version includes in-frame clones alone and lacks a portion of them. The repertoire holds 100,000 to 150,000 clones, with around 87% as singletons. The specimen comprised peripheral blood, sampled on day 0 of AZD1222 vaccination. The receptors were sampled from an adult in good health.

The chain couples TRBV5-6 to TRBJ2-7; TRBD1 matches 8 bases. This CDR3 region has 14 residues. The V gene end was trimmed by 2 bases and the J gene end by 2 bases; junction bases not matched to a gene: 3. In germline, CDR1 is SGHDT, CDR2 YYEEEE. The chain's CDR3 is CASSFGTGAYEQYF. The CDR3 DNA is TGTGCCAGCAGCTTTGGGACAGGTGCCTACGAGCAGTACTTC.

The genes are TRBV30 and TRBJ2-7, with 7 bases aligning to TRBD1. This CDR3 comprises 14 residues. CDR1 and CDR2 (germline): GTSNPN, SVGIG (reference sequence). V gave up 0 bases and J gave up 2 bases; unmatched junction bases: 4. The CDR3 reads CAWSVKGATYEQYF. Written as DNA, the CDR3 is TGTGCCTGGAGTGTCAAGGGGGCTACCTACGAGCAGTACTTC.

This chain connects TRBV5-1 to TRBJ1-2; 10 bases agree with TRBD1. This CDR3 comprises 13 residues. Germline V gives CDR1 SGHRS, CDR2 YFSETQ. Unmatched junction bases numbered 5, after V lost 4 bases and J lost 8 bases. CDR3 sequence reads: CASSRDRGDGYTF. The CDR3, as DNA: TGCGCCAGCAGCCGGGACAGGGGTGACGGCTACACCTTC. Complete variable domain (other parts from reference TRBV5-1 and TRBJ1-2): KAGVTQTPRYLIKTRGQQVTLSCSPISGHRSVSWYQQTPGQGLQFLFEYFSETQRNKGNFPGRFSGRQFSNSRSEMNVSTLELGDSALYLCASSRDRGDGYTFGSGTRLTVV.

As concerns this clone: Other DNA sequences in the same sample also yield this CDR3. The chain joins TRBV28 to TRBJ2-3; D gene unclear. Germline CDR1 MDHEN, CDR2 SYDVKM. The CDR3 spans 12 residues. V was pared by 3 bases and J by 6 bases, with 7 bases between. The CDR3: CASSLLGDTQYF. The CDR3 region has the DNA TGTGCCAGCAGTTTGTTAGGGGATACGCAGTATTTT.

The V call is TRBV28, the J call TRBJ1-5; 7 bases fit TRBD1. V lost 3 bases, J lost 3 bases, and 5 bases stayed unmatched. The CDR3 is made up of 15 amino acids. The germline CDR1 and CDR2 sequences are MDHEN and SYDVKM. The CDR3, as DNA: TGTGCCAGCAGTTTCGGGCAGGGGGTCAATCAGCCCCAGCATTTT. Amino acid sequence: CASSFGQGVNQPQHF.

The V and J genes are TRBV29-1 and TRBJ1-2; possible D gene TRBD1, 5 bases. Per the germline V gene, CDR1 is SQVTM and CDR2 is ANQGSEA. The CDR3 contains 14 residues. V was pared by 1 base and J by 1 base, with 10 bases between. CDR3 nucleotide sequence: TGCAGCGTTGAAGGCCAGACAGATAACTATGGCTACACCTTC. It yields the protein CSVEGQTDNYGYTF.

V is TRBV19 and J is TRBJ2-7; D perhaps matches TRBD1 (6 bases). The CDR3 consists of 12 residues. The germline CDR1 and CDR2 sequences are LNHDA and SQIVND (reference sequence). The germline V and J ends were trimmed by 5 bases and 5 bases, with 10 bases remaining between them. CDR3 in amino acids: CASSQGIHEQYF. Written as DNA, the CDR3 is TGTGCCAGTAGTCAGGGGATCCACGAGCAGTACTTC.

The genes are TRBV6-2 or TRBV6-3 and TRBJ1-2; D remains ambiguous. The CDR3 loop spans 14 amino acids. Germline V CDR1 and CDR2: MNHEY, SVGEGT. Deletions cut 5 bases from V and 0 bases from J, with 10 bases between. The CDR3 DNA reads TGTGCCAGCAGTCGACACAGTACTAACTATGGCTACACCTTC. It encodes CASSRHSTNYGYTF.

This chain joins TRBV18 and TRBJ1-4; D unresolved. The germline gives CDR1 KGHSH, CDR2 LQKENI. The CDR3 extends over 13 amino acids. V lost 4 bases and J lost 7, with 10 bases in between. The CDR3 reads CASSQELSEKLFF. The CDR3 DNA reads TGTGCCAGCTCACAGGAGTTGTCTGAAAAACTGTTTTTT.

The V call is TRBV29-1, the J call TRBJ1-5, with D possibly TRBD1 on 5 matching bases. CDR3 length: 13 amino acids. Germline CDR1 and CDR2: SQVTM and ANQGSEA. V lost 4 bases and J 9 bases, leaving 16 bases between the germline ends. The CDR3 nucleotides read TGCAGCGTTGGGGACGGGGTCCAGGGGCCCCAGCATTTT. Translated: CSVGDGVQGPQHF.

The chain couples TRBV7-9 to TRBJ2-4, with 9 bases that match TRBD1. The CDR3 extends over 14 amino acids. V was pared by 4 bases and J by 6 bases, with 4 bases of the junction left unmatched. Looked up from germline, CDR1 is SEHNR and CDR2 is FQNEAQ (reference sequence). CDR3 in DNA: TGTGCCAGCAGCTCCGGACAGGGGAGAAACATTCAGTACTTC. Residues: CASSSGQGRNIQYF.

The gene calls are TRBV12-5 and TRBJ2-1, with a possible D match to TRBD2 (6 bases). V was trimmed by 6 bases and J by 6 bases, leaving 24 bases between them. CDR1 LGHNT and CDR2 FRNRAP come from the germline V gene. CDR3 length: 17 amino acids. The DNA of the CDR3 is TGTGCTAGTGGCTATAGTGTGCGGGGACCGACACCCAATGAGCAGTTCTTC. Its translation: CASGYSVRGPTPNEQFF.

This clone was recorded only once. This chain uses TRBV5-4 with TRBJ2-2; D could derive from TRBD1 or TRBD2 (5 bases each). V lost 2 bases and J 6 bases, leaving 14 bases between the germline ends. This CDR3 has 15 residues. Germline loops: CDR1 SGHNT, CDR2 YYREEE (reference sequence). The CDR3 nucleotides read TGTGCCAGCAGCTTTTCTTTGGGGGAGTCCGGGGAGCTGTTTTTT. It yields the protein CASSFSLGESGELFF.

The V call is TRBV9, the J call TRBJ2-4; possibly TRBD2 for D (6 bases). The germline V gene has CDR1 SGDLS and CDR2 YYNGEE. The CDR3 totals 16 residues. Trimming stripped 0 bases from V and 3 bases from J, with 13 bases between. CDR3 sequence: CASSVETRWGKNIQYF. DNA of the CDR3: TGTGCCAGCAGCGTAGAGACTAGATGGGGCAAAAACATTCAGTACTTC.

The chain couples TRBV27 to TRBJ2-1; possible D gene TRBD1, 6 bases. This CDR3 contains 15 residues. Trimming stripped 3 bases from V and 6 bases from J, with 15 bases between. CDR1 is MNHEY, CDR2 SMNVEV, per germline (reference sequence). The DNA for the CDR3 is TGTGCCAGCAGTTTTGCTCAGGGGTTATTCAATGAGCAGTTCTTC. As protein: CASSFAQGLFNEQFF.

The chain recombines TRBV6-5 with TRBJ2-7, with 9 bases that match TRBD1. V shed 8 bases and J 0 bases; nucleotides not matched to a gene: 8. Germline CDR1 MNHEY, CDR2 SVGAGI. This CDR3 spans 15 amino acids. The CDR3 DNA follows: TGTGCCAGCCGGGGACAGGGCGCCAACTCCTACGAGCAGTACTTC. Translation: CASRGQGANSYEQYF.

The rearrangement links TRBV28 to TRBJ1-5; perhaps TRBD1 as D (6 bases). V was trimmed by 5 bases and J by 2 bases, leaving 16 bases between them. CDR1 is MDHEN, CDR2 SYDVKM, per germline. CDR3 length equals 16 residues. For the CDR3, the DNA is TGTGCCAGCAGTCAACTGGACAGCGGAGGCAATCAGCCCCAGCATTTT. This translates into CASSQLDSGGNQPQHF.